This T cell receptor (beta chain) was captured in a study of OX40 agonist ivuxolimab in advanced cancers. Points from the study as a whole: Low clonal expansion, among the lowest seen, marked partial responders at 0.1-3.0 mg/kg. At doses 0.1 to 3.0 mg/kg, CD4+ and CD8+ clones expanded. The mean number of expanded clones was higher in CD8+ T cells than in CD4+.

Only in-frame clones appear in the TCRdb table, and some are missing; sequencing was by immunoSEQ multiplex PCR. Of 20,000 to 25,000 clones listed, about 86% were seen once; the top ten hold approximately 23%. The CDR3 contains 18 residues. Trimming took 0 bases from V and 2 from J; bases not matched to a gene: 9. Germline CDR1 and CDR2: LGHNA and YSLEER. Points on this clone: Its antigen remains unknown.

The sample here was CD4+ or CD8+ T cells sorted from blood, taken in a trial of the OX40 agonist ivuxolimab. This TCR was sampled from an adult with an advanced solid tumor such as melanoma, head and neck, liver or kidney cancer. The V and J genes are TRBV4-3 and TRBJ2-5; TRBD2 matches 10 bases. CDR3 DNA sequence: TGCGCCAGCAGCCAAGAGTGGGCTAGCGGGGGAGGACAAGAGACCCAGTACTTC. Translation gives CASSQEWASGGGQETQYF.